The 32 T cell receptor beta chains reported below all come from one sample, sequenced in a study of neurological immune-mediated disorders. TCRdb passed the 5' RACE reads through MiXCR, listing each CDR3 protein once. The sample consists of tens of thousands of distinct CDR3 sequences, approximately 13% of them appearing once. Described time point: longitudinal time-point 2. The specimen was PBMCs. The receptor source for this set is a female donor with HTLV-1-associated myelopathy (HAM/TSP).

This clonotype was found many times. The chain recombines TRBV28 with TRBJ1-3, with TRBD1 matching over 9 bases. This CDR3 contains 17 residues. Germline V gene data show CDR1 as MDHEN and CDR2 as SYDVKM. J lost 9 bases, V lost 1 base, and 13 bases had no gene match. CDR3 nucleotide sequence: TGTGCCAGCAGTTTATACAGCTGGACAGGGGCTCTCAGCACCATATATTTT. Translating gives CASSLYSWTGALSTIYF.

This clonotype was counted at least ten times. This chain links TRBV6-1 with TRBJ2-7; 7 bases fit TRBD1. Germline V CDR1 and CDR2: MNHNS, SASEGT. Unmatched junction bases numbered 10, after V lost 6 bases and J lost 5 bases. This CDR3 is 14 amino acids long. CDR3 nucleotide sequence: TGTGCCAGCAGGGTAGACAGGGCGTCGGACGAGCAGTACTTC. This codes for CASRVDRASDEQYF.

Many counts were recorded for this clonotype. The chain recombines TRBV20-1 with TRBJ2-2; tentative D call: TRBD2 (5 bases). Trimming left V 0 bases short and J 4 bases short, with 12 bases between. Germline CDR1 is DFQATT and CDR2 is SNEGSKA (reference sequence). This CDR3 is built from 15 residues. CDR3 residues: CSARDSGLGTGELFF. CDR3 in DNA: TGCAGTGCTAGAGATTCAGGACTCGGCACCGGGGAGCTGTTTTTT.

This clonotype came up many times. The chain links TRBV28 to TRBJ1-3; no firm D call. Trimming removed 5 bases at V and 5 bases at J, with 13 bases between. Germline assignment: CDR1 MDHEN and CDR2 SYDVKM. The CDR3 is 14 amino acids. The CDR3, as DNA: TGTGCCAGCAGTCCTGGGGTTTTCAGAAACACCATATATTTT. Translating it yields CASSPGVFRNTIYF.

To note about this clonotype: This may be a read error, as it is one base from a much larger clone. This chain joins TRBV28 and TRBJ2-1; TRBD2 is a possible D gene (5 bases). Per the germline V gene, CDR1 is MDHEN and CDR2 is SYDVKM. The CDR3 covers 11 residues. CDR3 residues: CASKEGNVQFF. The CDR3 bases are TGTGCCAGCAAAGAGGGTAATGTGCAGTTCTTC.

This clonotype was seen ten or more times. The chain uses TRBV12-3 or TRBV12-4 and TRBJ2-1; the D gene is possibly TRBD1 (6 bases). The CDR3 covers 15 residues. The germline V and J ends were trimmed by 2 bases and 2 bases, with 10 bases remaining between them. In nucleotides, the CDR3 is TGTGCCAGCAGTTTAAGACAGGCGGCCTACAATGAGCAGTTCTTC. Residues: CASSLRQAAYNEQFF.

This clonotype occurred many times. This rearrangement joins TRBV5-6 to TRBJ2-1; either TRBD1 or TRBD2 may fit D (6 bases each). This CDR3 region has 12 residues. Trimming stripped 5 bases from V and 4 bases from J, with 7 bases between. Looked up from germline, CDR1 is SGHDT and CDR2 is YYEEEE. CDR3 sequence: CASRGGYNEQFF. CDR3 coding DNA: TGTGCCAGCAGAGGGGGGTACAATGAGCAGTTCTTC.

In regard to this clonotype: A read error may explain this, as a much larger clone is one base away. The chain couples TRBV7-9 to TRBJ1-1, with D perhaps matching TRBD1 (5 bases). The CDR3 length is 13 residues. The V end was cut by 6 bases, the J end by 4 bases, with 12 bases between. CDR1 and CDR2 from the germline V gene are SEHNR and FQNEAQ (reference sequence). CDR3 protein: CASSSIGVTEAFF. The CDR3 bases are TGTGCCAGCAGTTCTATAGGGGTCACTGAAGCTTTCTTT.

This clonotype was counted at least ten times. The chain has TRBV5-1 and TRBJ2-7; D ambiguous. The CDR3 totals 16 residues. V lost 0 bases and J 0 bases, leaving 13 bases between the germline ends. CDR1 is SGHRS and CDR2 is YFSETQ in the germline V gene. The CDR3 nucleotides are TGCGCCAGCAGCTTGGCCGGTGGATTGGGCTCCTACGAGCAGTACTTC. Translated: CASSLAGGLGSYEQYF.

This clonotype showed up many times. V gene TRBV6-5 combines with J gene TRBJ1-1; 8 positions match TRBD1. The J segment lost 1 base and the V segment lost 0 bases, leaving 7 bases of the junction unmatched. The V gene's germline CDR1 is MNHEY and CDR2 SVGAGI. The CDR3 spans 17 residues. The CDR3 sequence is CASSYSGTGGPNTEAFF. CDR3 sequence (DNA): TGTGCCAGCAGTTACTCGGGAACAGGGGGTCCGAACACTGAAGCTTTCTTT.

This clonotype appeared many times. The chain links TRBV20-1 to TRBJ1-5, with D possibly TRBD1 on 6 matching bases. Trimming cost V 6 bases and J 3 bases, with 18 bases left between them. From germline, CDR1 is DFQATT and CDR2 SNEGSKA (reference sequence). This CDR3 spans 15 amino acids. The CDR3 loop is CSALGSGGNNQPQHF. The DNA of the CDR3 is TGCAGTGCCCTCGGTTCCGGGGGCAACAATCAGCCCCAGCATTTT.

This clonotype was observed once. In this CDR3 the conserved last residue, phenylalanine or tryptophan, is missing, so a read error is likely. V and J are TRBV11-2 and TRBJ2-1; D tentatively reads TRBD1 or TRBD2 (5 bases each). The CDR3 spans 16 residues. The germline V gene has CDR1 SGHAT and CDR2 FQNNGV. Trimming cost V 3 bases and J 8 bases, with 20 bases left between them. The CDR3 loop reads CASSLAAGTFFDEQFL. In nucleotides, the CDR3 is TGTGCCAGCAGCTTGGCTGCCGGGACCTTCTTCGATGAGCAGTTCTTA.

This clonotype was seen repeatedly, ten times or more. This chain connects TRBV3-1 to TRBJ1-1; D not certain. Germline assignment: CDR1 LGHDT and CDR2 YNNKEL (reference sequence). Trimming took 4 bases from V and 0 from J, leaving 6 bases between them. CDR3 length equals 13 residues. The CDR3, as DNA: TGTGCCAGCAGCCCTACACTGAACACTGAAGCTTTCTTT. It codes for CASSPTLNTEAFF.

This clonotype was observed many times. The chain employs TRBV12-3 or TRBV12-4 and TRBJ1-6, with D possibly matching TRBD1 (5 bases). The V and J ends lost 5 bases and 7 bases respectively, with 18 bases between them. The length of the CDR3 is 16 residues. Here the CDR3 reads CASSISTGTANSPLHF. In DNA, the CDR3 is TGTGCCAGCAGTATATCTACCGGGACGGCGAATTCACCCCTCCACTTT.

This clonotype was detected ten times or more. The chain links TRBV9 to TRBJ2-4, with D perhaps being TRBD1 or TRBD2 (6 bases each). Per the germline V gene, CDR1 is SGDLS and CDR2 is YYNGEE. Trimming took off 3 bases at V and 5 bases at J, with 18 bases between the two ends. The CDR3 runs 16 residues. The CDR3: CASSAHPGGGENIQYF. The CDR3 bases are TGTGCCAGCAGCGCCCACCCCGGGGGCGGAGAAAACATTCAGTACTTC.

The table lists this clonotype with many counts. The rearrangement uses TRBV20-1 and TRBJ2-7; a possible D gene is TRBD1 (6 bases). CDR1 and CDR2 (germline): DFQATT, SNEGSKA (reference sequence). This CDR3 has 12 residues. V lost 2 bases and J 5 bases, leaving 10 bases between the germline ends. CDR3 sequence (DNA): TGCAGTGCTAGACAGGGGCTCAACGAGCAGTACTTC. This gives the protein CSARQGLNEQYF.

This clonotype was detected ten times or more. The V and J genes are TRBV5-1 and TRBJ2-7; D is perhaps TRBD1 (5 bases). Per germline, CDR1 SGHRS and CDR2 YFSETQ. The CDR3 contains 16 residues. Trimming removed 0 bases at V and 3 bases at J, with 16 bases between. In DNA form, the CDR3 reads TGCGCCAGCAGCTTGGAACGACAGAACCCATACTACGAGCAGTACTTC. Translating gives CASSLERQNPYYEQYF.

This clonotype was seen at least ten times. The CDR3 region is CASGGDSLLEQYF. The CDR3 DNA reads as TGCGCCAGCGGGGGGGACAGTTTACTCGAGCAGTACTTC. The chain uses TRBV5-1 and TRBJ2-7; D might be TRBD1 or TRBD2, each matching 7 bases. CDR3 length: 13 residues. Per the germline V gene, CDR1 is SGHRS and CDR2 is YFSETQ. The V end was cut by 7 bases, the J end by 6 bases, with 17 bases between.

This clonotype came up many times. V gene TRBV5-1 combines with J gene TRBJ2-4; D is possibly TRBD1 or TRBD2 (5 bases each). This CDR3 is built from 14 residues. The germline gives CDR1 SGHRS, CDR2 YFSETQ. V was clipped by 2 bases and J by 8 bases, with 14 bases between them. The CDR3 is CASSFGTAADIQYF. The CDR3 bases are TGCGCCAGCAGCTTCGGGACGGCCGCTGACATTCAGTACTTC.

This clonotype was detected ten times or more. The genes are TRBV27 and TRBJ1-2; TRBD1 is a possible D gene (5 bases). Germline V gives CDR1 MNHEY, CDR2 SMNVEV (reference sequence). This CDR3 contains 17 residues. V was pared by 8 bases and J by 2 bases, with 24 bases between. CDR3 loop: CASLLTGHPEPNYGYTF. DNA for the CDR3: TGTGCCAGCCTTCTCACGGGGCACCCTGAACCCAACTATGGCTACACCTTC.

This clonotype came up many times. This rearrangement joins TRBV5-1 to TRBJ1-1; D might be TRBD1 (5 bases). V lost 2 bases, J lost 1 base, and 6 bases lay in between. Germline CDR1 reads SGHRS; CDR2 reads YFSETQ. This CDR3 contains 13 residues. The CDR3 region has the DNA TGCGCCAGCAGCTTCAGGGCGAACACTGAAGCTTTCTTT. Translated: CASSFRANTEAFF.

This chain connects TRBV20-1 to TRBJ2-7, with D perhaps matching TRBD2 (6 bases). The CDR3 has 11 amino acids. Per germline, CDR1 DFQATT and CDR2 SNEGSKA (reference sequence). The CDR3: CSATRKVEQYF. CDR3 in DNA: TGCAGCGCGACTAGAAAAGTCGAGCAGTACTTC.

This clonotype was observed many times. This CDR3 reads CASRGVGQAGNSYEQYF. CDR3 in DNA: TGCGCCAGTCGCGGGGTAGGGCAGGCAGGCAACTCCTACGAGCAGTACTTC. The V call is TRBV5-1, the J call TRBJ2-7, with D possibly being TRBD2 (6 bases). CDR1 and CDR2 (germline): SGHRS, YFSETQ. The CDR3 extends over 17 amino acids. The V end was cut by 8 bases, the J end by 0 bases, with 24 bases between. The full variable domain, with the rest looked up from reference TRBV5-1 and TRBJ2-7, is KAGVTQTPRYLIKTRGQQVTLSCSPISGHRSVSWYQQTPGQGLQFLFEYFSETQRNKGNFPGRFSGRQFSNSRSEMNVSTLELGDSALYLCASRGVGQAGNSYEQYFGPGTRLTVT.

The chain employs TRBV5-1 and TRBJ2-1; 7 bases fit TRBD2. The CDR3 is 13 amino acids. Germline V gives CDR1 SGHRS, CDR2 YFSETQ. The J segment lost 5 bases and the V segment lost 7 bases, leaving 6 bases of the junction unmatched. The DNA for the CDR3 is TGCGCCAGCGGGATCAGCGGGAACAATGAGCAGTTCTTC. This translates into CASGISGNNEQFF. The variable domain in full, with the rest retrieved from reference TRBV5-1 and TRBJ2-1, is KAGVTQTPRYLIKTRGQQVTLSCSPISGHRSVSWYQQTPGQGLQFLFEYFSETQRNKGNFPGRFSGRQFSNSRSEMNVSTLELGDSALYLCASGISGNNEQFFGPGTRLTVL.

Ten or more counts support this clonotype. The J gene is TRBJ1-1, the V gene TRBV5-1; D gene uncertain. Germline V gene sequence: CDR1 SGHRS, CDR2 YFSETQ. This CDR3 has 14 residues. V lost 4 bases, J lost 1 base, and 11 bases lay in between. Here the CDR3 reads CASSAPDGNTEAFF. DNA of the CDR3: TGCGCCAGCAGCGCTCCCGACGGGAACACTGAAGCTTTCTTT.

As regards this clonotype: Possible read error: a much larger clone is one base away. The genes are TRBV27 and TRBJ1-5; 7 bases agree with TRBD1. The germline V gene encodes CDR1 MNHEY and CDR2 SMNVEV (reference sequence). After removal of 3 bases from V and 4 bases from J, the junction contained 9 bases not matched to a gene. The CDR3 is 16 amino acids. The CDR3 region is CASSFAGGNRNQPQHF. CDR3 nucleotides: TGTGCCAGCAGTTTTGCAGGGGGAAATAGAAATCAGCCCCAGCATTTT.

This clonotype was seen repeatedly, ten times or more. The chain is built from TRBV9 and TRBJ2-3; 7 bases agree with TRBD2. Germline loops: CDR1 SGDLS, CDR2 YYNGEE. The V gene end was trimmed by 0 bases and the J gene end by 2 bases; junction bases not matched to a gene: 6. This CDR3 has 16 residues. CDR3 in amino acids: CASSVGLAAFTDTQYF. In DNA, the CDR3 is TGTGCCAGCAGCGTAGGCCTAGCGGCATTCACAGATACGCAGTATTTT.

The gene calls are TRBV6-5 and TRBJ2-3; a possible D gene is TRBD2 (6 bases). The germline V gene has CDR1 MNHEY and CDR2 SVGAGI. Trimming cost V 6 bases and J 6 bases, with 19 bases left between them. CDR3 length: 15 amino acids. CDR3 nucleotides: TGTGCCAGCAGCCTCGGCGGGGAACGTCGGGATACGCAGTATTTT. Translated: CASSLGGERRDTQYF.

The sample holds many counts of this clonotype. The chain has TRBV10-1 and TRBJ2-7; 8 positions agree with TRBD1. Trimming cost V 5 bases and J 4 bases; bases outside gene matches: 7. The CDR3 spans 14 residues. Germline V gene lookup returns CDR1 WNHNN and CDR2 SYGVQD (reference sequence). In DNA, the CDR3 is TGCGCCAGCAGTCCCGCCGACAGGGGTTACGAGCAGTACTTC. This translates into CASSPADRGYEQYF.

This clonotype was recorded at least ten times. The chain has TRBV5-1 and TRBJ2-1; perhaps TRBD1 as D (6 bases). Trimming stripped 0 bases from V and 2 bases from J, with 9 bases between. CDR1 and CDR2 from the germline V gene are SGHRS and YFSETQ. This CDR3 contains 15 residues. In nucleotides, the CDR3 is TGCGCCAGCAGCTTGGGACAGGACCCCTACAATGAGCAGTTCTTC. This gives the protein CASSLGQDPYNEQFF.

This clonotype has a count of ten or more. The V gene is TRBV7-9, the J gene TRBJ2-1, with D possibly being TRBD1 (5 bases). Trimming shortened V by 2 bases and J by 5 bases, and 10 bases separated the two germline ends. The germline V gene encodes CDR1 SEHNR and CDR2 FQNEAQ (reference sequence). There are 14 residues in the CDR3. The CDR3 sequence is CASSLQGANNEQFF. In DNA, the CDR3 is TGTGCCAGCAGCTTACAAGGGGCGAACAATGAGCAGTTCTTC.

Turning to this clonotype: As the CDR3 is not closed by the conserved phenylalanine or tryptophan, this likely results from a read error. V and J are TRBV18 and TRBJ2-5; a possible D gene is TRBD2 (6 bases). The germline V gene has CDR1 KGHSH and CDR2 LQKENI. The CDR3 totals 13 residues. Written as DNA, the CDR3 is TGTGCCAACTCACCCGGGACTCAAGAGACCCAGTACCTC. It specifies CANSPGTQETQYL.